These 18 T cell receptor beta chains originate from one sample sequenced in a study of blood T cell repertoires in COVID-19. The assay was immunoSEQ multiplex PCR, and TCRdb's table has in-frame clones only and misses some. The sample lists a few hundred thousand clones; roughly 88% were seen once. Sequenced input: PBMCs or T cells enriched from blood (not recorded which). Receptors originate from a woman aged 35 to 49 who had been exposed to COVID-19.

J is TRBJ2-5 and V is TRBV25-1; 9 nucleotides agree with TRBD1. The CDR3 has 16 amino acids. Germline assignment: CDR1 MGHDK and CDR2 SYGVNS. The junction had 8 bases not matched to a gene; V was cut back by 4 bases and J by 2 bases. The chain's CDR3 is CASSGGETGGQETQYF. The CDR3 coding sequence is TGTGCCAGCAGTGGTGGGGAGACAGGGGGGCAAGAGACCCAGTACTTC.

CDR3 coding DNA: TGTGCCAGTAGAGGAGAAGCGAGCAATCAGCCCCAGCATTTT. This sequence encodes CASRGEASNQPQHF. The chain is built from TRBV19 and TRBJ1-5; D remains ambiguous. CDR1 LNHDA and CDR2 SQIVND come from the germline V gene (reference sequence). The length of the CDR3 is 14 residues. V lost 6 bases and J 1 base, leaving 10 bases between the germline ends.

The CDR3 sequence is CASSYYQGARNTEAFF. CDR3 coding DNA: TGTGCCAGCAGTTACTACCAGGGGGCGCGGAACACTGAAGCTTTCTTT. This sequence joins TRBV6-5 and TRBJ1-1; 8 nucleotides line up with TRBD1. The V segment lost 1 base and the J segment 1 base; nucleotides outside the gene matches: 5. Per germline, CDR1 MNHEY and CDR2 SVGAGI. The CDR3 loop spans 16 amino acids.

The chain joins TRBV7-2 to TRBJ1-4, with D perhaps matching TRBD1 (5 bases). The CDR3 runs 15 residues. Trimming took off 0 bases at V and 4 bases at J, with 9 bases between the two ends. The germline V gene has CDR1 SGHTA and CDR2 FQGNSA. CDR3 residues: CASSLAWGVNEKLFF. In DNA, the CDR3 is TGTGCCAGCAGCTTAGCTTGGGGGGTTAATGAAAAACTGTTTTTT.

This clone was recorded a few times. V usage is TRBV27 and J usage is TRBJ1-1; TRBD1 is a possible D gene (6 bases). With 5 bases removed from V and 8 bases from J, the gap between germline ends came to 27 bases. The V gene's germline CDR1 is MNHEY and CDR2 SMNVEV (reference sequence). The CDR3 consists of 17 residues. CDR3 sequence (DNA): TGTGCCAGCAGTGCCTTCGGGACAACGAAAGCAGGGTTGGAAGCTTTCTTT. Translation gives CASSAFGTTKAGLEAFF.

The genes are TRBV13 and TRBJ2-3, with 9 bases matching TRBD2. This CDR3 is 17 amino acids long. Looked up from germline, CDR1 is PRHDT and CDR2 is FYEKMQ (reference sequence). V lost 2 bases and J lost 0; bases outside the gene matches: 6. Here the CDR3 DNA reads TGTGCCAGCAGCTTAATGCTAGCGGGGACTAGCACAGATACGCAGTATTTT. Its protein is CASSLMLAGTSTDTQYF. Combining the CDR3 with reference TRBV13 and TRBJ2-3 gives the whole variable domain AAGVIQSPRHLIKEKRETATLKCYPIPRHDTVYWYQQGPGQDPQFLISFYEKMQSDKGSIPDRFSAQQFSDYHSELNMSSLELGDSALYFCASSLMLAGTSTDTQYFGPGTRLTVL.

CDR3 DNA: TGCGCCAGCAGCTTCCGCGCGGGGGGTTACAATGAGCAGTTCTTC. Its translation: CASSFRAGGYNEQFF. This chain links TRBV5-1 with TRBJ2-1; 8 nucleotides agree with TRBD2. The CDR3 totals 15 residues. With 2 bases clipped from V and 4 bases from J, the junction kept 5 bases outside the gene matches. The germline V gene encodes CDR1 SGHRS and CDR2 YFSETQ.

The CDR3 coding sequence is TGCGCCAGCAGCCAAGGAGGGCTCGGGGGGCACGCTGGGGCTTTCTTT. It yields the protein CASSQGGLGGHAGAFF. The chain employs TRBV4-1 and TRBJ1-1; a weak D match, TRBD1 (6 bases). Trimming shortened V by 1 base and J by 11 bases, and 23 bases separated the two germline ends. Germline loops: CDR1 MGHRA, CDR2 YSYEKL. This CDR3 has 16 residues.

V and J are TRBV19 and TRBJ1-1; possible D gene TRBD1, 5 bases. Trimming removed 10 bases at V and 0 bases at J, with 15 bases between. The V gene's germline CDR1 is LNHDA and CDR2 SQIVND (reference sequence). The CDR3 sequence is 14 residues long. CDR3: CATRRAGMNTEAFF. The CDR3 region has the DNA TGTGCCACCCGGAGGGCAGGGATGAACACTGAAGCTTTCTTT.

This rearrangement joins TRBV18 to TRBJ1-1; D uncertain. This CDR3 comprises 13 residues. Trimming took off 5 bases at V and 1 base at J, with 8 bases between the two ends. Germline loops: CDR1 KGHSH, CDR2 LQKENI. CDR3 in amino acids: CASSTTRNTEAFF. CDR3 nucleotides: TGTGCCAGCTCAACCACACGGAACACTGAAGCTTTCTTT. Complete variable domain (other parts from reference TRBV18 and TRBJ1-1): NAGVMQNPRHLVRRRGQEARLRCSPMKGHSHVYWYRQLPEEGLKFMVYLQKENIIDESGMPKERFSAEFPKEGPSILRIQQVVRGDSAAYFCASSTTRNTEAFFGQGTRLTVV.

The chain uses TRBV5-1 and TRBJ1-4; 12 bases are a match to TRBD1. V trimming: 1 base; J trimming: 7 bases; junction bases outside the gene matches: 5. The CDR3 has 16 residues. Germline V lookup: CDR1 SGHRS, CDR2 YFSETQ. In DNA, the CDR3 is TGCGCCAGCAGCTTGACCGGGACAGGGGGCCTTGAAAAACTGTTTTTT. Its protein product is CASSLTGTGGLEKLFF. Based on the CDR3 plus reference TRBV5-1 and TRBJ1-4, the full variable domain is KAGVTQTPRYLIKTRGQQVTLSCSPISGHRSVSWYQQTPGQGLQFLFEYFSETQRNKGNFPGRFSGRQFSNSRSEMNVSTLELGDSALYLCASSLTGTGGLEKLFFGSGTQLSVL.

The rearrangement joins TRBV7-2 to TRBJ2-2; D is undetermined. The germline gives CDR1 SGHTA, CDR2 FQGNSA. V lost 5 bases, J lost 6 bases, and 10 bases lay in between. The CDR3 sequence is 13 residues long. The CDR3 DNA sequence: TGTGCCAGCAGCCCCCTCCGGGCCGGGGAGCTGTTTTTT. Translating gives CASSPLRAGELFF.

The chain recombines TRBV3-1 (or the pseudogene TRBV3-2) with TRBJ1-1; 7 nucleotides line up with TRBD1. The CDR3 has 17 amino acids. Germline-derived CDR1 and CDR2 are LGHDT and YNNKEL (reference sequence). With V trimmed by 3 bases and J by 3 bases, 13 bases remained unmatched. The CDR3 sequence is CASSQQGGGGPYTEAFF. CDR3 nucleotides: TGTGCCAGCAGCCAGCAGGGGGGAGGAGGTCCATACACTGAAGCTTTCTTT.

This rearrangement joins TRBV5-1 to TRBJ1-2; tentative D call: TRBD1 (6 bases). This CDR3 spans 12 amino acids. CDR1 SGHRS and CDR2 YFSETQ come from the germline V gene. V lost 7 bases to trimming and J lost 4 bases, with 11 bases between them. The DNA of the CDR3 is TGCGCCAGCTCTCCGGACAGCTATGGCTACACCTTC. It is translated as CASSPDSYGYTF.

The chain combines TRBV18 with TRBJ2-2, with 7 bases matching TRBD2. The germline CDR1 and CDR2 sequences are KGHSH and LQKENI. The CDR3 is made up of 15 amino acids. Trimming cost V 3 bases and J 6 bases; bases outside gene matches: 7. In nucleotides, the CDR3 is TGTGCCAGCTCACCTCCGGGGGGTCTCGCCGGGGAGCTGTTTTTT. Residues: CASSPPGGLAGELFF.

This clone was observed a handful of times. The chain has TRBV10-3 and TRBJ2-3; 11 positions agree with TRBD2. V gave up 1 base and J gave up 0 bases; unmatched junction bases: 9. The CDR3 covers 19 residues. Germline CDR1 reads ENHRY; CDR2 reads SYGVKD. The CDR3 DNA follows: TGTGCCATCAGTGAGTTTTCCCGTGGACTAGCGGGCAGCACAGATACGCAGTATTTT. Translating gives CAISEFSRGLAGSTDTQYF.

The chain combines TRBV27 with TRBJ2-3; 7 nucleotides align to TRBD1. The CDR3 has 16 amino acids. The germline CDR1 and CDR2 sequences are MNHEY and SMNVEV (reference sequence). V was pared by 7 bases and J by 5 bases, with 15 bases of the junction left unmatched. The CDR3 loop is CASIRQGPPVGDTQYF. CDR3 in DNA: TGTGCCAGCATCAGACAGGGTCCCCCGGTGGGAGATACGCAGTATTTT.

The chain has TRBV10-3 and TRBJ1-1; 8 bases align to TRBD1. Germline loops: CDR1 ENHRY, CDR2 SYGVKD. CDR3 size: 17 residues. V trimming: 6 bases; J trimming: 4 bases; junction bases outside the gene matches: 16. CDR3 region: CAIRTGTGGLGSTEAFF. The CDR3 bases are TGTGCCATCAGGACGGGCACAGGGGGATTGGGGAGCACTGAAGCTTTCTTT.